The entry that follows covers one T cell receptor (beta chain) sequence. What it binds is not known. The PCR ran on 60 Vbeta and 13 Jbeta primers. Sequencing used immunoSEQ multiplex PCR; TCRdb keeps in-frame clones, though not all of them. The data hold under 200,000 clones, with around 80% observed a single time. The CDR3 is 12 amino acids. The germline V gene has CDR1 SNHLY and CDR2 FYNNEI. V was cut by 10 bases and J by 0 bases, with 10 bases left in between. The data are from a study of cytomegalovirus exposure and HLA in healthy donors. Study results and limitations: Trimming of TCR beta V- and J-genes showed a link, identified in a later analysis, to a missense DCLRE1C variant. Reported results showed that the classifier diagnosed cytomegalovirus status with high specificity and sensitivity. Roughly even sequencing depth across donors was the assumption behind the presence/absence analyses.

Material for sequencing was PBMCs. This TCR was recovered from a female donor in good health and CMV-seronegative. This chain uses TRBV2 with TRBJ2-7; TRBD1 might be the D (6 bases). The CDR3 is CATTGYSYEQYF. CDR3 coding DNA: TGTGCCACAACAGGGTACTCCTACGAGCAGTACTTC.